The entry that follows covers one T cell receptor (beta chain) sequence. This sample was included in a study of human T cells and chemical hapten exposure. Unique molecular identifiers were affixed to discrete cDNA molecules within the library. In the authors' methods: The number of TCRs in each sample had a median of about 95,000 and spanned roughly 23,224 to 750,000. TCRdb re-called the reads with MiXCR, one entry per CDR3 protein. The V and J calls here are based on TCRdb, not the publication. The sample holds 95,000 to 150,000 distinct CDR3 sequences, approximately 9% seen once. The study extracted total RNA from unfractionated whole blood. This CDR3 has 18 residues. J gave up 1 base and V 5 bases, and 13 bases lay outside the gene matches. The germline gives CDR1 MNHEY, CDR2 SMNVEV (reference sequence).

The TCR sequence derives from a human donor in good health. Some clones in this sample may be carry-over from other donors' samples. Material for sequencing was whole blood. V usage is TRBV27 and J usage is TRBJ2-1, with 8 positions matching TRBD2. The CDR3 bases are TGTGCCAGCAGTCCCTGGGGGAGCGGGAGAGGTTCCTACAATGAGCAGTTCTTC. Its protein is CASSPWGSGRGSYNEQFF.